This T cell receptor (beta chain) was sequenced for a study of response to subunit inactivated influenza vaccine. Study-wide results and limits: With each seasonal influenza vaccination, the authors suggested, few new T cells are recruited.

Using its own MiXCR run on the RT-PCR reads, TCRdb lists one record per CDR3 protein. The sample lists almost 600,000 distinct CDR3 sequences; around 13% were seen once. This clonotype has at least ten counts. What it recognizes is unknown. The junction and the germline gene differ at one end; a read error may be behind it. Per the germline V gene, CDR1 is SGHRS and CDR2 is YFSETQ. This CDR3 is 12 amino acids long. This specimen consisted of PBMCs from blood, obtained less than 13 days after vaccination. The TCR comes from a man in his forties or fifties who received an inactivated influenza vaccine. The chain is built from TRBV5-1 and TRBJ2-5; D is perhaps TRBD1 or TRBD2 (5 bases each). CDR3 amino acids: CASSLGEETQYF. For the CDR3, the DNA is TGTGCCAGCAGCTTGGGGGAAGAGACCCAGTACTTC.